This TCR beta chain was recovered during a study of T cell responses to AZD1222 COVID-19 vaccine. Study findings and constraints: White British people made up most donors, females outnumbered males, and clonal diversity was possibly underestimated. No repertoire was sampled before or during the peak T cell response, only after it.

Profiled with immunoSEQ multiplex PCR; TCRdb holds only in-frame clones, not every one. The data show over 90,000 clones, 88% seen once. A remark on this clone: What it binds is unknown.

The V end was cut by 4 bases, the J end by 12 bases, with 18 bases between. The CDR3 is made up of 13 amino acids. The germline CDR1 and CDR2 sequences are LGHDT and YNNKEL (reference sequence). This clonotype originated in an adult who received the AZD1222 COVID-19 vaccine. The chain carries TRBV3-1 (or the pseudogene TRBV3-2) and TRBJ1-1; possibly TRBD1 for D (5 bases). The sample here was peripheral blood, taken 28 days after the second AZD1222 dose. DNA for the CDR3: TGTGCCAGCAGCCGCCTCCGCAGGGAGCGACCTTTCTTT. It is translated as CASSRLRRERPFF.